The 16 T cell receptor beta chains reported below all come from one sample, sequenced in a study of Ad26.COV2.S vaccination and SARS-CoV-2 variants. Treatment defined: roughly 19 received Ad26.COV2.S at low or high dose, single or two shots; about 5 received placebo; per-sample allocation not given. Repertoires come from day 63 after the first vaccine or placebo injection. Libraries were prepared by immunoSEQ multiplex PCR; TCRdb keeps only in-frame clonotypes and omits some of them. The data contain roughly 300,000 clones, about 88% of them singletons. This material consisted of peripheral blood, taken in a trial of Ad26.COV2.S vaccine versus placebo. These receptors were collected from a person aged 18-60 years who received the Ad26.COV2.S COVID-19 vaccine or a placebo.

The rearrangement joins TRBV2 to TRBJ1-5; no reliable D call. Germline CDR1 SNHLY, CDR2 FYNNEI. The V and J ends lost 4 bases and 8 bases respectively, with 15 bases between them. The CDR3 runs 14 residues. The CDR3 sequence is CASSGAGKMEPQHF. CDR3 sequence (DNA): TGTGCCAGCAGTGGGGCGGGAAAGATGGAGCCCCAGCATTTT.

The chain employs TRBV5-6 and TRBJ2-1; D may be TRBD1 (6 bases). V shed 4 bases and J shed 16 bases, with 15 bases lying between them. Germline V gene sequence: CDR1 SGHDT, CDR2 YYEEEE. The CDR3 covers 11 residues. CDR3 sequence reads: CASSGRSGEFF. CDR3 nucleotides: TGTGCCAGCAGCGGAAGATCAGGGGAATTCTTC.

This chain joins TRBV7-2 and TRBJ2-3; unclear D gene. The germline V gene has CDR1 SGHTA and CDR2 FQGNSA. The CDR3 is 15 amino acids. Trimming shortened V by 5 bases and J by 4 bases, and 16 bases separated the two germline ends. The CDR3 protein is CASSLGEVGSDTQYF. The CDR3 nucleotides read TGTGCCAGCAGCCTTGGGGAAGTCGGGTCAGATACGCAGTATTTT.

V and J are TRBV28 and TRBJ2-1; 8 positions agree with TRBD1. Trimming cost V 6 bases and J 7 bases; bases outside gene matches: 5. Germline V gene sequence: CDR1 MDHEN, CDR2 SYDVKM. The CDR3 is 13 amino acids. Here the CDR3 DNA reads TGTGCCAGCAGCTGGACAGGGAAGAATGAGCAGTTCTTC. It is translated as CASSWTGKNEQFF.

The chain uses TRBV7-9 and TRBJ2-1, with no clear D. The CDR3 runs to 13 residues. Trimming took off 2 bases at V and 5 bases at J, with 7 bases between the two ends. Looked up from germline, CDR1 is SEHNR and CDR2 is FQNEAQ (reference sequence). CDR3 bases: TGTGCCAGCAGCTTAAGCCGGGACAATGAGCAGTTCTTC. It translates to CASSLSRDNEQFF.

The chain couples TRBV3-1 (or the pseudogene TRBV3-2) to TRBJ2-2, with 15 bases lining up with TRBD2. This CDR3 has 16 amino acids. Germline CDR1 reads LGHDT; CDR2 reads YNNKEL (reference sequence). V lost 1 base, J lost 7 bases, and 1 base stayed unmatched. The CDR3 loop is CASSQGGLAGGGELFF. Here the CDR3 DNA reads TGTGCCAGCAGCCAAGGGGGACTAGCGGGAGGCGGGGAGCTGTTTTTT.

The rearrangement uses TRBV7-9 and TRBJ2-1; TRBD2 matches at 9 bases. This CDR3 region has 17 residues. Trimming cost V 3 bases and J 5 bases; bases outside gene matches: 11. CDR1 and CDR2 from the germline V gene are SEHNR and FQNEAQ (reference sequence). Written as DNA, the CDR3 is TGTGCCAGCAGCTTCCCAGAAAAGGTAGCGGGAGACAATGAGCAGTTCTTC. This sequence encodes CASSFPEKVAGDNEQFF.

The sample holds a few counts of this clone. V usage is TRBV19 and J usage is TRBJ1-5; no reliable D call. The CDR3 consists of 13 residues. V lost 2 bases, J lost 3 bases, and 5 bases lay in between. Germline lookup yields CDR1 LNHDA and CDR2 SQIVND (reference sequence). DNA of the CDR3: TGTGCCAGTAGTATACTGGCCAATCAGCCCCAGCATTTT. Protein product: CASSILANQPQHF.

The chain recombines TRBV7-2 with TRBJ1-1, with a possible D match to TRBD1 (6 bases). V was clipped by 5 bases and J by 6 bases, with 19 bases between them. The CDR3 consists of 15 residues. CDR1 is SGHTA, CDR2 FQGNSA, per germline. CDR3 loop: CASSLTSAQGSEAFF. The DNA of the CDR3 is TGTGCCAGCAGCCTGACCAGCGCACAGGGCTCTGAAGCTTTCTTT.

The chain has TRBV9 and TRBJ2-7, with D possibly being TRBD2 (5 bases). V lost 4 bases to trimming and J lost 6 bases, with 14 bases between them. CDR1 SGDLS and CDR2 YYNGEE come from the germline V gene. The CDR3 is 13 amino acids. CDR3 sequence: CASSPSGAGEQYF. The CDR3 DNA reads as TGTGCCAGCAGCCCCAGCGGAGCAGGCGAGCAGTACTTC.

The J gene is TRBJ2-2, the V gene TRBV11-3; tentative D call: TRBD2 (5 bases). V lost 0 bases and J 8 bases, leaving 7 bases between the germline ends. CDR3 length equals 13 residues. Germline V gene data show CDR1 as SGHNT and CDR2 as YENEEA. The CDR3 DNA is TGTGCCAGCAGCTTAGAACTAGGAGGGGAGCTGTTTTTT. This gives the protein CASSLELGGELFF. The full variable domain, rest sourced from reference TRBV11-3 and TRBJ2-2, is EAGVVQSPRYKIIEKKQPVAFWCNPISGHNTLYWYLQNLGQGPELLIRYENEEAVDDSQLPKDRFSAERLKGVDSTLKIQPAELGDSAVYLCASSLELGGELFFGEGSRLTVL.

The chain uses TRBV4-3 and TRBJ2-3; no clear D. V was clipped by 4 bases and J by 0 bases, with 5 bases between them. Germline V gives CDR1 LGHNA, CDR2 YSLEER. CDR3 length equals 13 residues. The CDR3 region is CASSPESTDTQYF. In DNA, the CDR3 is TGCGCCAGCAGCCCGGAGAGCACAGATACGCAGTATTTT.

The CDR3 DNA sequence: TGTGCCAGCAGCTTAAACCCAGATACGCAGTATTTT. This gives the protein CASSLNPDTQYF. The chain has TRBV7-3 and TRBJ2-3; D is unclear. V was trimmed by 1 base and J by 4 bases, leaving 3 bases between them. Per the germline V gene, CDR1 is SGHTA and CDR2 is FQGTGA. The CDR3 loop spans 12 amino acids.

This rearrangement joins TRBV28 to TRBJ2-6; no definite D call. Germline values: CDR1 MDHEN, CDR2 SYDVKM. V was shortened by 6 bases and J by 0 bases, with 12 bases between the two germline ends. The CDR3 totals 16 residues. CDR3 coding DNA: TGTGCCAGCAGACCCCCGGTAGACTCTGGGGCCAACGTCCTGACTTTC. Residues: CASRPPVDSGANVLTF. Filled out from reference TRBV28 and TRBJ2-6, the complete variable domain reads DVKVTQSSRYLVKRTGEKVFLECVQDMDHENMFWYRQDPGLGLRLIYFSYDVKMKEKGDIPEGYSVSREKKERFSLILESASTNQTSMYLCASRPPVDSGANVLTFGAGSRLTVL.

This chain connects TRBV5-6 to TRBJ1-5, with 8 positions matching TRBD1. The CDR3 is made up of 16 amino acids. Germline CDR1 SGHDT, CDR2 YYEEEE. V lost 0 bases, J lost 2 bases, and 4 bases stayed unmatched. The CDR3 DNA reads as TGTGCCAGCAGCTTGGGGACAGGGTGGGGCAATCAGCCCCAGCATTTT. Protein product: CASSLGTGWGNQPQHF.

V gene TRBV5-4 combines with J gene TRBJ1-3; D call uncertain. V gave up 0 bases and J gave up 0 bases, with 7 bases separating them. Germline loops: CDR1 SGHNT, CDR2 YYREEE (reference sequence). The CDR3 totals 15 residues. The CDR3 region has the DNA TGTGCCAGCAGCTTGGGGGGATACTCTGGAAACACCATATATTTT. Encoded protein: CASSLGGYSGNTIYF.